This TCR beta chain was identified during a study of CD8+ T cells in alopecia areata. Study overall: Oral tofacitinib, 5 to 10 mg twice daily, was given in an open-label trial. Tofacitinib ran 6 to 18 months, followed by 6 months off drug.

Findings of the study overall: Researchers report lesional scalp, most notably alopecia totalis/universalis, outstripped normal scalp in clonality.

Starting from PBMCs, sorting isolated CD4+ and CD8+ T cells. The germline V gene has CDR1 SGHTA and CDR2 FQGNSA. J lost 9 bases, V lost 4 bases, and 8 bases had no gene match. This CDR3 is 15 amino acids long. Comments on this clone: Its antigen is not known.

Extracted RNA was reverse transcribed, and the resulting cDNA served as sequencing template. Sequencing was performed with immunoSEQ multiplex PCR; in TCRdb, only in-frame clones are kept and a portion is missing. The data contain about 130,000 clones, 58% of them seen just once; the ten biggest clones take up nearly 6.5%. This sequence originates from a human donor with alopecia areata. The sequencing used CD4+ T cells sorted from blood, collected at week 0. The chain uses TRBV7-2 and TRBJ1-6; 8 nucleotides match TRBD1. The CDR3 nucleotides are TGTGCCAGCAGCTCCGACGGACAGGGTATTTCACCCCTCCACTTT. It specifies CASSSDGQGISPLHF.